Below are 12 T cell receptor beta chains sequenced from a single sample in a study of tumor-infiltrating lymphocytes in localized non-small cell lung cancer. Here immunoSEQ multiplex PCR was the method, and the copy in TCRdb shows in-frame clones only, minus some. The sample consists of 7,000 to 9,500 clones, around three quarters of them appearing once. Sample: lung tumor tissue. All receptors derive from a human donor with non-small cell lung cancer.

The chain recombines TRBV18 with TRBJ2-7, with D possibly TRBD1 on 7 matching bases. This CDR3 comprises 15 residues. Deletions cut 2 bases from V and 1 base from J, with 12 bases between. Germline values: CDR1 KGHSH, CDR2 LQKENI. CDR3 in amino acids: CASSPSAGGSYEQYF. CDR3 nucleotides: TGTGCCAGCTCACCAAGTGCAGGGGGGTCCTACGAGCAGTACTTC.

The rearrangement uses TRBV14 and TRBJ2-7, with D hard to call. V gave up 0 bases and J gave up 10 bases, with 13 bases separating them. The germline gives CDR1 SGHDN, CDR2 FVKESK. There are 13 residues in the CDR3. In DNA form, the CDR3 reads TGTGCCAGCAGCCAAGATTATGGGGTCTTCCAGTACTTC. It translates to CASSQDYGVFQYF.

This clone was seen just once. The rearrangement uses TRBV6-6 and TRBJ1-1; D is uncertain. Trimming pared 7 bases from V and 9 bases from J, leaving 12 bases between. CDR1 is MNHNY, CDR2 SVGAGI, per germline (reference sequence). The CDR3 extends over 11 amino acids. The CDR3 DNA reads TGTGCCAGCATTACACAGAGAAAAGCTTTCTTT. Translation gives CASITQRKAFF.

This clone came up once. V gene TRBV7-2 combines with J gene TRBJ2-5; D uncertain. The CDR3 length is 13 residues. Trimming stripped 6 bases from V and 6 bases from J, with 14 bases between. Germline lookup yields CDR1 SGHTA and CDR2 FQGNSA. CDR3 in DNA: TGTGCCAGCAGGCCCTCACTGCCCCAGACCCAGTACTTC. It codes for CASRPSLPQTQYF.

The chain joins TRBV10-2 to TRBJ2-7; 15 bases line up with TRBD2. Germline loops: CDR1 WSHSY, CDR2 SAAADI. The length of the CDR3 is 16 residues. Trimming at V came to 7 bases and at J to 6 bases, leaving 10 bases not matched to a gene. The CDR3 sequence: CASTGLAGGPLREQYF. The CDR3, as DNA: TGCGCCAGCACGGGACTAGCGGGAGGTCCTCTTCGCGAGCAGTACTTC.

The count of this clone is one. CDR3 in DNA: TGTGCCAGTATCGCCAGGGGTATGAACACTGAAGCTTTCTTT. It encodes CASIARGMNTEAFF. V is TRBV19 and J is TRBJ1-1, with D possibly TRBD1 on 6 matching bases. V was pared by 7 bases and J by 0 bases, with 12 bases between. The CDR3 spans 14 residues. The germline V gene encodes CDR1 LNHDA and CDR2 SQIVND (reference sequence).

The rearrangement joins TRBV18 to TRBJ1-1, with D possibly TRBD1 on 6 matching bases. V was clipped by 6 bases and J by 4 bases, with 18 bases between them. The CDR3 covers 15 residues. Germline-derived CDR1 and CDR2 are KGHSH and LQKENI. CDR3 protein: CASSRMGGKVTEAFF. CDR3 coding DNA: TGTGCCAGCTCTCGGATGGGGGGCAAGGTCACTGAAGCTTTCTTT.

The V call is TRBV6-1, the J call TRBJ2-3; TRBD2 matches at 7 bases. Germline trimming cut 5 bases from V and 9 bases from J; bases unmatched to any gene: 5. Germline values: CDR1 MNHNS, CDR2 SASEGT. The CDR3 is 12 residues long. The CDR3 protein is CASSIRDYTQYF. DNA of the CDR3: TGTGCCAGCAGTATCCGGGACTACACGCAGTATTTT.

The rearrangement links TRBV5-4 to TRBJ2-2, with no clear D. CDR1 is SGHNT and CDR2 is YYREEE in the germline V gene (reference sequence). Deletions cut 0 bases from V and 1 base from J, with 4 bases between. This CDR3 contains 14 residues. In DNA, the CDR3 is TGTGCCAGCAGCTTGGGACAGAACACCGGGGAGCTGTTTTTT. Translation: CASSLGQNTGELFF.

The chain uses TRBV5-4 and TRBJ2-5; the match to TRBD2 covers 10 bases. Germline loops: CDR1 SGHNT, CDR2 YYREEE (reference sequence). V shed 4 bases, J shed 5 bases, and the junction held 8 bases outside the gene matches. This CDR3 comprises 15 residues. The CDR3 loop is CASSVGTSVGETQYF. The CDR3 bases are TGTGCCAGCAGCGTAGGGACTAGCGTAGGGGAGACCCAGTACTTC.

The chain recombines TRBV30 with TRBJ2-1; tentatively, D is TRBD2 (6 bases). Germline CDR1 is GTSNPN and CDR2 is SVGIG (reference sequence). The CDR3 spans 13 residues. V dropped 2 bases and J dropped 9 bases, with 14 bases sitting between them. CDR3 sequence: CAWSRLAGREQFF. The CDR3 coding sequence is TGTGCCTGGAGTAGGTTGGCGGGACGTGAGCAGTTCTTC.

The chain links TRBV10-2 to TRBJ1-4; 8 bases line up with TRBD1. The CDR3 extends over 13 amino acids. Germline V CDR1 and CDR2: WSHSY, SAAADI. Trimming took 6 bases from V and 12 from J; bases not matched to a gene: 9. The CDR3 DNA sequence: TGCGCCAGCAGCGAGAGTTCACAGGGGGAACTGTTTTTT. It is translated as CASSESSQGELFF.